Below, 28 T cell receptor beta chains from the same sample are listed, as sequenced in a study of blood T cell repertoires in COVID-19. The table came from immunoSEQ multiplex PCR; TCRdb's copy has only in-frame clones and leaves some out. The sample shows about 670,000 clones, 85% to 90% of them seen only once. Input material: peripheral blood. These receptors were taken from a young woman with acute or convalescent COVID-19.

This chain joins TRBV2 and TRBJ1-5, with D hard to call. The CDR3 sequence is 15 residues long. Germline CDR1 SNHLY, CDR2 FYNNEI. Deletions cut 3 bases from V and 4 bases from J, with 13 bases between. In nucleotides, the CDR3 is TGTGCCAGCAGTGAGAGGGCAGGAATAAATCAGCCCCAGCATTTT. This codes for CASSERAGINQPQHF.

This chain uses TRBV12-3 or TRBV12-4 with TRBJ2-7, with D perhaps TRBD1 (5 bases). V lost 6 bases, J lost 6 bases, and 9 bases lay in between. The CDR3 extends over 11 amino acids. This CDR3 reads CASRQGSEQYF. CDR3 nucleotides: TGTGCCAGCAGGCAGGGTTCCGAGCAGTACTTC.

The V call is TRBV5-1, the J call TRBJ1-1; the D gene is possibly TRBD1 (5 bases). The V gene lost 3 bases and the J gene lost 3 bases, with 12 bases spanning the gap. There are 14 residues in the CDR3. Germline CDR1 is SGHRS and CDR2 is YFSETQ. In nucleotides, the CDR3 is TGCGCCAGCAGCTGGCACGACAGTGACACTGAAGCTTTCTTT. It encodes CASSWHDSDTEAFF. The variable domain in full, with the rest retrieved from reference TRBV5-1 and TRBJ1-1, is KAGVTQTPRYLIKTRGQQVTLSCSPISGHRSVSWYQQTPGQGLQFLFEYFSETQRNKGNFPGRFSGRQFSNSRSEMNVSTLELGDSALYLCASSWHDSDTEAFFGQGTRLTVV.

The gene calls are TRBV19 and TRBJ2-7; TRBD1 is a possible D gene (5 bases). Per the germline V gene, CDR1 is LNHDA and CDR2 is SQIVND (reference sequence). The V end was cut by 3 bases, the J end by 5 bases, with 11 bases between. The CDR3 runs to 13 residues. CDR3 sequence: CASSINRGNEQYF. CDR3 sequence (DNA): TGTGCCAGTAGTATCAATAGGGGAAACGAGCAGTACTTC. Supplemented by reference TRBV19 and TRBJ2-7, the full variable domain reads DGGITQSPKYLFRKEGQNVTLSCEQNLNHDAMYWYRQDPGQGLRLIYYSQIVNDFQKGDIAEGYSVSREKKESFPLTVTSAQKNPTAFYLCASSINRGNEQYFGPGTRLTVT.

J is TRBJ1-2 and V is TRBV7-9; 9 bases align to TRBD1. The CDR3 extends over 15 amino acids. With 4 bases clipped from V and 3 bases from J, the junction kept 6 bases outside the gene matches. Germline V gene data show CDR1 as SEHNR and CDR2 as FQNEAQ (reference sequence). CDR3 amino acids: CASSSPGQGHYGYTF. The CDR3 DNA follows: TGTGCCAGCAGCTCCCCAGGACAGGGGCACTATGGCTACACCTTC.

The chain employs TRBV7-2 and TRBJ2-3; TRBD2 matches at 9 bases. V was pared by 2 bases and J by 1 base, with 4 bases of the junction left unmatched. The V gene's germline CDR1 is SGHTA and CDR2 FQGNSA. This CDR3 spans 16 amino acids. CDR3 DNA: TGTGCCAGCAGCTTACGGACTAGCGTAGGCACAGATACGCAGTATTTT. Translation: CASSLRTSVGTDTQYF.

The DNA of the CDR3 is TGTGCCACCCCAGACTCATTTCGGGACATCCCAGGGCCTGGCTACACCTTC. This translates into CATPDSFRDIPGPGYTF. This chain uses TRBV2 with TRBJ1-2; weak D call: TRBD1 (6 bases). The germline gives CDR1 SNHLY, CDR2 FYNNEI. Deletions cut 10 bases from V and 7 bases from J, with 31 bases between. This CDR3 has 17 residues.

V usage is TRBV2 and J usage is TRBJ1-3; TRBD1 agrees at 7 bases. The CDR3 has 15 residues. CDR1 SNHLY and CDR2 FYNNEI come from the germline V gene. V lost 6 bases to trimming and J lost 0 bases; unmatched junction nucleotides: 5. The CDR3 reads CASRQGQSSGNTIYF. CDR3 DNA sequence: TGTGCCAGCAGACAGGGACAGAGCTCTGGAAACACCATATATTTT.

The genes are TRBV15 and TRBJ1-1; D perhaps matches TRBD1 (6 bases). Germline values: CDR1 LNHNV, CDR2 YYDKDF (reference sequence). V lost 0 bases, J lost 7 bases, and 9 bases lay in between. The CDR3 is 13 amino acids. In nucleotides, the CDR3 is TGTGCCACCAGCAGAGATGAGGGGGTTGAAGCTTTCTTT. This gives the protein CATSRDEGVEAFF.

This sequence joins TRBV4-3 and TRBJ2-7; D gene ambiguous. Germline values: CDR1 LGHNA, CDR2 YSLEER. V gave up 1 base and J gave up 4 bases, with 17 bases separating them. The CDR3 spans 16 residues. CDR3 nucleotides: TGCGCCAGCAGCCAAGGGGTGGGCGACACTGGATACGAGCAGTACTTC. This gives the protein CASSQGVGDTGYEQYF.

This sequence joins TRBV19 and TRBJ2-1, with TRBD2 identical over 13 bases. J gave up 9 bases and V 7 bases, and 15 bases lay outside the gene matches. CDR1 and CDR2 (germline): LNHDA, SQIVND (reference sequence). The CDR3 length is 17 residues. DNA of the CDR3: TGTGCCAGTACCTTAATAACACTAGCGGGGGGGCCGGGTGAGCAGTTCTTC. Amino acid sequence: CASTLITLAGGPGEQFF.

The chain uses TRBV6-1 and TRBJ1-2, with 7 nucleotides matching TRBD1. With V trimmed by 2 bases and J by 2 bases, 2 bases remained unmatched. CDR3 length equals 14 residues. Germline-derived CDR1 and CDR2 are MNHNS and SASEGT. The CDR3 DNA follows: TGTGCCAGCAGTGAACAGGGGGTCAACTATGGCTACACCTTC. Protein product: CASSEQGVNYGYTF.

V gene TRBV5-1 combines with J gene TRBJ1-1, with TRBD1 matching over 9 bases. In germline, CDR1 is SGHRS, CDR2 YFSETQ. The CDR3 sequence is 16 residues long. The ends lost 0 bases at V and 4 bases at J; junction bases unmatched: 7. In nucleotides, the CDR3 is TGCGCCAGCAGCTTGGGTGGACAGGGGTCCGGCACTGAAGCTTTCTTT. It is translated as CASSLGGQGSGTEAFF. The full variable domain, in which reference TRBV5-1 and TRBJ1-1 provide the parts outside the CDR3, is KAGVTQTPRYLIKTRGQQVTLSCSPISGHRSVSWYQQTPGQGLQFLFEYFSETQRNKGNFPGRFSGRQFSNSRSEMNVSTLELGDSALYLCASSLGGQGSGTEAFFGQGTRLTVV.

The chain employs TRBV10-1 and TRBJ1-1; D might be TRBD1 (6 bases). Looked up from germline, CDR1 is WNHNN and CDR2 is SYGVQD (reference sequence). The CDR3 length is 14 residues. V lost 6 bases and J lost 1, with 12 bases in between. CDR3: CASREGGTNTEAFF. In DNA, the CDR3 is TGCGCCAGCAGGGAAGGGGGTACGAACACTGAAGCTTTCTTT.

The CDR3 DNA follows: TGTGCCAGCAGCTCAGCGACAGGGGTTAACTATGGCTACACCTTC. Protein sequence: CASSSATGVNYGYTF. The rearrangement joins TRBV7-8 to TRBJ1-2; TRBD1 matches 8 bases. The trim removed 4 bases at V and 1 base at J, leaving 5 bases unmatched. The CDR3 consists of 15 residues. Germline loops: CDR1 SGHVS, CDR2 FQNEAQ.

The J gene is TRBJ1-5, the V gene TRBV5-1; 9 nucleotides agree with TRBD1. V lost 0 bases to trimming and J lost 8 bases; unmatched junction nucleotides: 9. This CDR3 is 16 amino acids long. Germline CDR1 and CDR2: SGHRS and YFSETQ. CDR3 bases: TGCGCCAGCAGCTTGGATGGGACAGGGATAATTGAGCCCCAGCATTTT. Translated, it gives CASSLDGTGIIEPQHF.

The V and J genes are TRBV6-5 and TRBJ1-2, with 10 bases aligning to TRBD1. Germline CDR1 is MNHEY and CDR2 is SVGAGI. The CDR3 spans 14 residues. Germline trimming cut 7 bases from V and 8 bases from J; bases unmatched to any gene: 10. The CDR3 DNA reads as TGTGCCAGCACCTTGACAGGGGGCGCCGGCGGCTACACCTTC. Its protein is CASTLTGGAGGYTF.

The J gene is TRBJ2-1, the V gene TRBV3-1 (or the pseudogene TRBV3-2); 10 bases line up with TRBD2. The CDR3 loop spans 14 amino acids. Trimming at V came to 6 bases and at J to 9 bases, leaving 8 bases not matched to a gene. From germline, CDR1 is LGHDT and CDR2 YNNKEL (reference sequence). Written as DNA, the CDR3 is TGTGCCAGCAGGCTAGCGGGGGAGGGGAGTGAGCAGTTCTTC. Translating it yields CASRLAGEGSEQFF.

The V and J genes are TRBV9 and TRBJ2-2, with TRBD2 matching over 10 bases. The CDR3 has 15 residues. Germline V gene lookup returns CDR1 SGDLS and CDR2 YYNGEE. J was trimmed by 6 bases and V by 6 bases; bases with no gene match: 8. CDR3 sequence (DNA): TGTGCCAGCAATTTGGGGCTAGCGGGGGCCGGGGAGCTGTTTTTT. Protein sequence: CASNLGLAGAGELFF.

The chain has TRBV4-2 and TRBJ2-1; 8 positions match TRBD2. Germline V gene data show CDR1 as LGHNA and CDR2 as YNFKEQ. This CDR3 contains 17 residues. The V and J ends lost 1 base and 8 bases, in that order; junction bases with no gene match: 13. CDR3 nucleotides: TGTGCCAGCAGCCAAGTTGTGGACGGGGGGGGCCTGTATGAGCAGTTCTTC. Translation gives CASSQVVDGGGLYEQFF.

The rearrangement joins TRBV5-1 to TRBJ1-2; TRBD1 is a possible D gene (6 bases). Trimming shortened V by 5 bases and J by 3 bases, and 17 bases separated the two germline ends. The CDR3 has 15 amino acids. CDR1 and CDR2 from the germline V gene are SGHRS and YFSETQ. CDR3 DNA: TGCGCCAGCAGACTGTTAACAGGGAGCGACTATGGCTACACCTTC. This translates into CASRLLTGSDYGYTF.

This chain connects TRBV4-3 to TRBJ1-1, with 8 bases aligning to TRBD1. Germline CDR1 LGHNA, CDR2 YSLEER. After removal of 1 base from V and 5 bases from J, the junction contained 9 bases not matched to a gene. CDR3 size: 16 residues. The chain's CDR3 is CASSQAPDRVVTEAFF. The DNA for the CDR3 is TGCGCCAGCAGCCAAGCCCCGGACAGGGTGGTTACTGAAGCTTTCTTT.

This chain connects TRBV19 to TRBJ1-1; 8 positions agree with TRBD1. The germline V gene has CDR1 LNHDA and CDR2 SQIVND (reference sequence). CDR3 length: 13 amino acids. After removal of 9 bases from V and 3 bases from J, the junction contained 6 bases not matched to a gene. CDR3 sequence reads: CASGQGSHTEAFF. CDR3 in DNA: TGTGCCAGCGGACAGGGAAGCCACACTGAAGCTTTCTTT.

The chain links TRBV30 to TRBJ1-1; perhaps TRBD1 as D (6 bases). Between the trimmed V and J ends, which lost 0 bases and 8 bases, there was a span of 7 bases. There are 11 residues in the CDR3. Germline V lookup: CDR1 GTSNPN, CDR2 SVGIG (reference sequence). The CDR3 region has the DNA TGTGCCTGGAGTGTAGGGACAGAAGCTTTCTTT. Translating it yields CAWSVGTEAFF.

The chain is built from TRBV4-3 and TRBJ1-6, with D maybe TRBD1 (5 bases). V was pared by 8 bases and J by 7 bases, with 9 bases between. This CDR3 is built from 12 residues. Germline loops: CDR1 LGHNA, CDR2 YSLEER. Here the CDR3 reads CASGAGNSPLHF. DNA of the CDR3: TGCGCCAGCGGAGCAGGGAATTCACCCCTCCACTTT.

This chain uses TRBV25-1 with TRBJ2-1; a possible D gene is TRBD2 (6 bases). CDR1 and CDR2 (germline): MGHDK, SYGVNS. The CDR3 sequence is 12 residues long. Trimming left V 5 bases short and J 7 bases short, with 9 bases between. DNA for the CDR3: TGTGCCAGCAGTATAGCGGCTAATGAGCAGTTCTTC. It specifies CASSIAANEQFF.

CDR3 sequence: CASSLGTGDNEQFF. In nucleotides, the CDR3 is TGTGCCAGCAGCCTGGGGACAGGGGACAATGAGCAGTTCTTC. The chain combines TRBV7-9 with TRBJ2-1; 10 bases line up with TRBD1. CDR3 length: 14 residues. Unmatched junction bases numbered 3, after V lost 5 bases and J lost 5 bases. Per the germline V gene, CDR1 is SEHNR and CDR2 is FQNEAQ (reference sequence).

The gene calls are TRBV19 and TRBJ1-5, with D uncertain. Germline CDR1 LNHDA, CDR2 SQIVND (reference sequence). The CDR3 length is 16 residues. The V end was cut by 5 bases, the J end by 0 bases, with 14 bases between. The CDR3 region has the DNA TGTGCCAGTAGTGCCCACCGGAGCGTTAGCAATCAGCCCCAGCATTTT. As protein: CASSAHRSVSNQPQHF.